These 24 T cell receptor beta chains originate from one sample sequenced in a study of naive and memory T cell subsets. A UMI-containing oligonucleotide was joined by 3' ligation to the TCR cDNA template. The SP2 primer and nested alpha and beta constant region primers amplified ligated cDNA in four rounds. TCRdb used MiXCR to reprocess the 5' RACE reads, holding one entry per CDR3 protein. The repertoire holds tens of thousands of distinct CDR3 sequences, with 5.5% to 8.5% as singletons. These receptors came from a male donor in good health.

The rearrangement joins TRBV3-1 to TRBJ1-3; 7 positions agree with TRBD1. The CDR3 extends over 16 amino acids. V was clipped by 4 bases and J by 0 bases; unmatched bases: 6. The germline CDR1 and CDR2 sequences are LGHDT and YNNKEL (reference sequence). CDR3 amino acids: CASSPPGQFSGNTIYF. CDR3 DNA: TGTGCCAGCAGCCCTCCGGGACAGTTCTCTGGAAACACCATATATTTT.

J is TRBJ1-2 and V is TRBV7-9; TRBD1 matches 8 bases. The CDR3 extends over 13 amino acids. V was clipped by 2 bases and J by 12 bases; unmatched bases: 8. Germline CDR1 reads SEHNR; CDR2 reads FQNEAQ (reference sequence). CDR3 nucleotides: TGTGCCAGCAGCTTATCGGCAGGGGGCGCGGACACCTTC. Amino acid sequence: CASSLSAGGADTF. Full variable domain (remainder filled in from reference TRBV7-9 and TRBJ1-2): DTGVSQNPRHKITKRGQNVTFRCDPISEHNRLYWYRQTLGQGPEFLTYFQNEAQLEKSRLLSDRFSAERPKGSFSTLEIQRTEQGDSAMYLCASSLSAGGADTFGSGTRLTVV.

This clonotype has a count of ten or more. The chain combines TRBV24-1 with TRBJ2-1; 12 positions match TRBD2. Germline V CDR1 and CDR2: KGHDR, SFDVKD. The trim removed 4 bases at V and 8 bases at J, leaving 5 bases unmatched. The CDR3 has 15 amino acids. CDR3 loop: CATSDRTSGTDEQFF. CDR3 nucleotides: TGTGCCACCAGTGACCGGACTAGCGGGACAGATGAGCAGTTCTTC.

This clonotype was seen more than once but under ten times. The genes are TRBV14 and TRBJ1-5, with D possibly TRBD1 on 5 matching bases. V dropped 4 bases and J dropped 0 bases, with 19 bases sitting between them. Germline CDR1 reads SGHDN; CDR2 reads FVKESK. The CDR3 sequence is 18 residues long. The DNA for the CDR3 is TGTGCCAGCAGCCCCCGGACACCGAACACCTATAGCAATCAGCCCCAGCATTTT. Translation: CASSPRTPNTYSNQPQHF.

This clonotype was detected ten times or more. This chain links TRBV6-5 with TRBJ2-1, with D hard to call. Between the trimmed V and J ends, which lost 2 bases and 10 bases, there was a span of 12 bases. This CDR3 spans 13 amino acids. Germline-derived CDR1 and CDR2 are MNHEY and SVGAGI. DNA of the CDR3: TGTGCCAGCAGTTACCGTTTGGGGTTCGAGCAGTTCTTC. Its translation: CASSYRLGFEQFF.

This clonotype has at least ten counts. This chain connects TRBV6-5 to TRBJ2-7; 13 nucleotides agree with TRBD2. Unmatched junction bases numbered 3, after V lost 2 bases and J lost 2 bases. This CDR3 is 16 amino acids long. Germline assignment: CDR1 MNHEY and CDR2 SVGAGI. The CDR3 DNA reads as TGTGCCAGCAGTTACGCCGGGACTAGCGGGGCCTACGAGCAGTACTTC. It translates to CASSYAGTSGAYEQYF.

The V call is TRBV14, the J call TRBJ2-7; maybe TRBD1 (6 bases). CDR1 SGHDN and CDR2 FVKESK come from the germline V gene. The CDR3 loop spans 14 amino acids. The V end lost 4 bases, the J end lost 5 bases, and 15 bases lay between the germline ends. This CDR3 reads CASSPRQDFHEQYF. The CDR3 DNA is TGTGCCAGCAGCCCGCGACAGGATTTCCACGAGCAGTACTTC.

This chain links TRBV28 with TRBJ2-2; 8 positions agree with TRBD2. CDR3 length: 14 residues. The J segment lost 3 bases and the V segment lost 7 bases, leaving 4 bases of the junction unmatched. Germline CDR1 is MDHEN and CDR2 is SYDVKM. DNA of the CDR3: TGTGCCAGCACGGGGGGGCGGGACACCGGGGAGCTGTTTTTT. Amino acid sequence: CASTGGRDTGELFF. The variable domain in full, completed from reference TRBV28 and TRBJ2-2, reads DVKVTQSSRYLVKRTGEKVFLECVQDMDHENMFWYRQDPGLGLRLIYFSYDVKMKEKGDIPEGYSVSREKKERFSLILESASTNQTSMYLCASTGGRDTGELFFGEGSRLTVL.

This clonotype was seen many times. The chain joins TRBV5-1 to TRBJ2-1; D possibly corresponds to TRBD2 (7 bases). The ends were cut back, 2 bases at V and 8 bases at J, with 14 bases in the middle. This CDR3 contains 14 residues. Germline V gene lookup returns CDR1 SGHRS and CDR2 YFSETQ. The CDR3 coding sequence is TGCGCCAGCAGCTTAGGGGGAGGGCCTGATGAGCAGTTCTTC. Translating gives CASSLGGGPDEQFF.

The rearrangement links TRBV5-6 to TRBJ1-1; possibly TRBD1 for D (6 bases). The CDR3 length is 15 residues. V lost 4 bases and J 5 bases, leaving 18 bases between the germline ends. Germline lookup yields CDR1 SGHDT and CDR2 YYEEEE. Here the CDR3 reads CASSRGGAGWTEAFF. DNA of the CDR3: TGTGCCAGCAGCCGAGGGGGTGCGGGTTGGACTGAAGCTTTCTTT.

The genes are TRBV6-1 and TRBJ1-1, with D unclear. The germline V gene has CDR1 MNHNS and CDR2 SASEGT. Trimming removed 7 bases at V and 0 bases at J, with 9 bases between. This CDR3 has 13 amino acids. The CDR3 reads CASIDRMNTEAFF. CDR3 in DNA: TGTGCCAGCATTGACCGAATGAACACTGAAGCTTTCTTT.

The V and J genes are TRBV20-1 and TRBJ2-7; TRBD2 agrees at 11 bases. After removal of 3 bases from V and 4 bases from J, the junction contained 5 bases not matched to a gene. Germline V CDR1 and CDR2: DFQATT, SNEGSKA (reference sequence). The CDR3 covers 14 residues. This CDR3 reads CSARPLAGVYEQYF. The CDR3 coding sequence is TGCAGTGCTAGGCCACTAGCGGGAGTTTACGAGCAGTACTTC.

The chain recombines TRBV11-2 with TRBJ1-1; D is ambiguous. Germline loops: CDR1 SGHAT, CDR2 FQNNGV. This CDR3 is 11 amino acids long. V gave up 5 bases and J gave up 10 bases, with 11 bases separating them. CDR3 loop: CASSPRAGAFF. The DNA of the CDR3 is TGTGCCAGCAGCCCCCGGGCCGGAGCTTTCTTT.

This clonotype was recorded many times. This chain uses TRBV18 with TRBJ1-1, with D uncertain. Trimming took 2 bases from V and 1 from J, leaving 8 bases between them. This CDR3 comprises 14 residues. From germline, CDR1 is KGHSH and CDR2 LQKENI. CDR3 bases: TGTGCCAGCTCACCAGATTGGGGGAACACTGAAGCTTTCTTT. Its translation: CASSPDWGNTEAFF.

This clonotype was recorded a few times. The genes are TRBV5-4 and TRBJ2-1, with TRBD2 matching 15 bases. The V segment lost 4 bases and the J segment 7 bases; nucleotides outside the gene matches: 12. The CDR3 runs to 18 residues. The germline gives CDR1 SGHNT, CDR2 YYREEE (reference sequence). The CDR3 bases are TGTGCCAGCAGCCTCGGACTAGCGGGAGGGCCGAGTATAAATGAGCAGTTCTTC. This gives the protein CASSLGLAGGPSINEQFF.

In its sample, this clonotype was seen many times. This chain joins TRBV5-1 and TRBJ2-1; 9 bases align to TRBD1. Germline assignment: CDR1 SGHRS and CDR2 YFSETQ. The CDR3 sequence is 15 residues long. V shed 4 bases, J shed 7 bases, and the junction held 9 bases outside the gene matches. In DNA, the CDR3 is TGCGCCAGCAGCATCCGGGACAGGGTCATAAATGAGCAGTTCTTC. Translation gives CASSIRDRVINEQFF.

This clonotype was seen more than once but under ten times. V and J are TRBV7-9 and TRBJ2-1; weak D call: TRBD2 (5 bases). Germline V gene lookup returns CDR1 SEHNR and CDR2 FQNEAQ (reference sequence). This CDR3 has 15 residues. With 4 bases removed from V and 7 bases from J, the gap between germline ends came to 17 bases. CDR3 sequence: CASSSVTTTVNEQFF. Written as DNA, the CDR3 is TGTGCCAGCAGCTCAGTAACGACTACCGTGAATGAGCAGTTCTTC.

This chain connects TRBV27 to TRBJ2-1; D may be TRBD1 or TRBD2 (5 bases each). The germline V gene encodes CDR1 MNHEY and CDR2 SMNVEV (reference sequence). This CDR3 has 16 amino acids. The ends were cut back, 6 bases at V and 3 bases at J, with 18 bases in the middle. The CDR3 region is CASSGERTTFYNEQFF. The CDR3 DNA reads TGTGCCAGCAGCGGAGAGCGGACAACCTTCTACAATGAGCAGTTCTTC.

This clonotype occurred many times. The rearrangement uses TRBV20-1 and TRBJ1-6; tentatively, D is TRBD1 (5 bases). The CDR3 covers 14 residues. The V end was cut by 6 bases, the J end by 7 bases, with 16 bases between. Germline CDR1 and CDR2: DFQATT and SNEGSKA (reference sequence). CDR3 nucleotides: TGCAGTGCCTCGATTGGGGGACTGAATTCACCCCTCCACTTT. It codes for CSASIGGLNSPLHF.

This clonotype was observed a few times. The chain's CDR3 is CASSHPQQGYNTGELFF. CDR3 in DNA: TGTGCCAGCAGTCACCCACAACAGGGATACAACACCGGGGAGCTGTTTTTT. V usage is TRBV12-3 or TRBV12-4 and J usage is TRBJ2-2; a possible D gene is TRBD1 (6 bases). The V end was cut by 5 bases, the J end by 2 bases, with 18 bases between. CDR3 length: 17 residues.

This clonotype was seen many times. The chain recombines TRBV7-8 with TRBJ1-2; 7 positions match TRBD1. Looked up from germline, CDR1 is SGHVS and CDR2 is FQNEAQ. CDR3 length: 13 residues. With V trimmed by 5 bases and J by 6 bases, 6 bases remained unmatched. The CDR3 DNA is TGTGCCAGCAGCAACGAGGGGGCCAATGGCTACACCTTC. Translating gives CASSNEGANGYTF.

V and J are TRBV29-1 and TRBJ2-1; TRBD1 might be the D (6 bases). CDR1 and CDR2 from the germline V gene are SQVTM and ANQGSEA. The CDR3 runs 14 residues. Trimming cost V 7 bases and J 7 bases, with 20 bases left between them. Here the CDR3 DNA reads TGCAGCGCAGCGAAGGAGCAGGGGCTGAATGAGCAGTTCTTC. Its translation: CSAAKEQGLNEQFF.

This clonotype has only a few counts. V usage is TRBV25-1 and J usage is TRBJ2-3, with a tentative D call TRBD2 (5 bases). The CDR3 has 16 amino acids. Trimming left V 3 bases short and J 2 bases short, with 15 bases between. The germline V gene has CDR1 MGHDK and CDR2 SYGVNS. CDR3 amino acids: CASSDLAVTHTDTQYF. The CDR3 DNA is TGTGCCAGCAGTGATCTAGCTGTAACACACACAGATACGCAGTATTTT. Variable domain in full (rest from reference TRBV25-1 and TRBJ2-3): EADIYQTPRYLVIGTGKKITLECSQTMGHDKMYWYQQDPGMELHLIHYSYGVNSTEKGDLSSESTVSRIRTEHFPLTLESARPSHTSQYLCASSDLAVTHTDTQYFGPGTRLTVL.

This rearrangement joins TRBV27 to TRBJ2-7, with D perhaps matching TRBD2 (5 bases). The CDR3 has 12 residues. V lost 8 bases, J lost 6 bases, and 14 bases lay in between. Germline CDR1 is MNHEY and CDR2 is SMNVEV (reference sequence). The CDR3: CASGVEGSEQYF. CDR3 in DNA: TGTGCCAGCGGGGTTGAGGGATCCGAGCAGTACTTC.